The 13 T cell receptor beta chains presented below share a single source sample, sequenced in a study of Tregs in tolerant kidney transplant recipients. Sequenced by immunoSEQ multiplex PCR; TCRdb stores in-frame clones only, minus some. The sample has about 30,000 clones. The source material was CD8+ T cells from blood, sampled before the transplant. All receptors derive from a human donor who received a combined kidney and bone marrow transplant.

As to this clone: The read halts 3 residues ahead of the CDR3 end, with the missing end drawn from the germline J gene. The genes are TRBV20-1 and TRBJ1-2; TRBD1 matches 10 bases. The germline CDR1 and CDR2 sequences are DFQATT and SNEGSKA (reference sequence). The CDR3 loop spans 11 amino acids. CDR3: CSAPTGGGYTF. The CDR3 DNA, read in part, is TGCAGTGCCCCGACAGGGGGCGGC.

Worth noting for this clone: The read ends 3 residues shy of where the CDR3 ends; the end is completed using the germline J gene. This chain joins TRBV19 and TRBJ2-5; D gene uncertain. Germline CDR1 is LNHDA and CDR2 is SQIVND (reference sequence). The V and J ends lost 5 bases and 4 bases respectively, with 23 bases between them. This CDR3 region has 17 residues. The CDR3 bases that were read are TGTGCCAGTAGTGTTACCAACCTACTACGTCTGGGAGAGACC. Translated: CASSVTNLLRLGET. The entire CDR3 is CASSVTNLLRLGETQYF.

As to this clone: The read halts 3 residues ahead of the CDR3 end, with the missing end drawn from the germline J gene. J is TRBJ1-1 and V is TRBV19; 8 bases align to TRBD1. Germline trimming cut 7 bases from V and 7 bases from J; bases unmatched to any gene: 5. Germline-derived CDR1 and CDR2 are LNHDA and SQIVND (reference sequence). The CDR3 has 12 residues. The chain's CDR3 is CASTPGQGEAFF. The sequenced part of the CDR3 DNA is TGTGCCAGTACCCCCGGACAGGGTGAA.

CDR3 DNA (partial): TGCAGCGTTGAAGTTCCCAGAGACGAG. Translated, it gives CSVEVPRDE. The whole CDR3 protein is CSVEVPRDEQYF. The chain is built from TRBV29-1 and TRBJ2-7; D gene ambiguous. The read halts 3 residues ahead of the CDR3 end, with the missing end drawn from the germline J gene. V was clipped by 1 base and J by 5 bases, with 9 bases between them. This CDR3 is 12 amino acids long. CDR1 and CDR2 (germline): SQVTM, ANQGSEA.

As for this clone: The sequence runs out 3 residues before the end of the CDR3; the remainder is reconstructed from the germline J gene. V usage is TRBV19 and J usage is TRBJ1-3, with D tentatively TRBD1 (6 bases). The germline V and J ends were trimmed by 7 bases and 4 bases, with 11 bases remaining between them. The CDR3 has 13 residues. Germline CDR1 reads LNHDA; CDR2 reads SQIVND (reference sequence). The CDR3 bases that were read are TGTGCCAGTAACCCGGGACAAGGAAACACC. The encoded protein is CASNPGQGNT. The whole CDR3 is CASNPGQGNTIYF.

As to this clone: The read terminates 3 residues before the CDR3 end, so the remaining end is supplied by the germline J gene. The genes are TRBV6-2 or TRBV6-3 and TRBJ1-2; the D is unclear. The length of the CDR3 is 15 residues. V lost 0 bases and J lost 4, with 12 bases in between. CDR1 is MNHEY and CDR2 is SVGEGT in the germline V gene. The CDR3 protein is CASSYSGQDGYGYTF. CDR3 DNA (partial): TGTGCCAGCAGTTACTCGGGCCAAGATGGCTATGGC.

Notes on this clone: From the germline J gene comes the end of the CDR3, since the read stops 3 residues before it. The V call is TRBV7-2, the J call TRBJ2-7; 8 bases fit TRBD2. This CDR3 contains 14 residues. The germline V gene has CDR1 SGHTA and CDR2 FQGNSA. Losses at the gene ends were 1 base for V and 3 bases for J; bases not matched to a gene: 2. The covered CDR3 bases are TGTGCCAGCAGCTTAGTTACTAGCGGCTACGAG. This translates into CASSLVTSGYE. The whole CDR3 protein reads CASSLVTSGYEQYF.

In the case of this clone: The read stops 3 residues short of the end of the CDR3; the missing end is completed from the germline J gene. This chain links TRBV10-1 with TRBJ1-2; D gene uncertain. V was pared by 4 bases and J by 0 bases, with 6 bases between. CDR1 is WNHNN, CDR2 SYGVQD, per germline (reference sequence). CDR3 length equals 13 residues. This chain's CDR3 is CASSASANYGYTF. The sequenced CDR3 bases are TGCGCCAGCAGTGCCTCGGCTAACTATGGC.

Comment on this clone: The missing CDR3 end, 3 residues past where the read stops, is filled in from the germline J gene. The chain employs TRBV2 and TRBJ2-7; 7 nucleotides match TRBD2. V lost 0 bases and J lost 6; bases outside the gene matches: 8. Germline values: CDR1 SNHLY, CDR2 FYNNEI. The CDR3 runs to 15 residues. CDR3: CASSEAKGTTSEQYF. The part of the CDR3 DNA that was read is TGTGCCAGCAGTGAAGCGAAGGGGACTACTAGCGAG.

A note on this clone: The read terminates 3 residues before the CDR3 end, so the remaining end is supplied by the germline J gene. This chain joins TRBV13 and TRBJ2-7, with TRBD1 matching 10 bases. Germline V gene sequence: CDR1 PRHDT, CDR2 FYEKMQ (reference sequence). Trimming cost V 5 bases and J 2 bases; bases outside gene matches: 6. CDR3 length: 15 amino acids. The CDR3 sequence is CASSPTGQGTYEQYF. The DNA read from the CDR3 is TGTGCCAGCAGCCCCACGGGACAGGGGACCTACGAG.

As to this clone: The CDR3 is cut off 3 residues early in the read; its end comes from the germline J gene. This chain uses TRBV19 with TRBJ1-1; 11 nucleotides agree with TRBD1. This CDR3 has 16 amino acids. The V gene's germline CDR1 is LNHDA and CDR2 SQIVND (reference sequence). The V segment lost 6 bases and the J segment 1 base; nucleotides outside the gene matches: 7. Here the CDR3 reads CASRSGTGGANTEAFF. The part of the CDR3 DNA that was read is TGTGCCAGTAGATCGGGGACAGGGGGAGCGAACACTGAA.

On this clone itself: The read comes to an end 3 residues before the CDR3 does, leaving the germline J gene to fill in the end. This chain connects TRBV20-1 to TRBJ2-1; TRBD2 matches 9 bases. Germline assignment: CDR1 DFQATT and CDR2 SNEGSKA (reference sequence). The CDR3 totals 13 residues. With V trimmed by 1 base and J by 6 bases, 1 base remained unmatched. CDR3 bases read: TGCAGTGCTAGAGGTAGCGGGAGCAATGAG. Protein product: CSARGSGSNE. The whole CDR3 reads CSARGSGSNEQFF.

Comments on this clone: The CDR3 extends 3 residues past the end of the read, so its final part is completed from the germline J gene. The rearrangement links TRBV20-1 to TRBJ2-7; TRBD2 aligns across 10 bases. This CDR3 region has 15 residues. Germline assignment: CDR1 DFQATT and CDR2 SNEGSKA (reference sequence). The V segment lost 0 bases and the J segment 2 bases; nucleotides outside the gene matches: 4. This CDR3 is CSARDLAGATYEQYF. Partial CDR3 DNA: TGCAGTGCTAGAGATCTAGCGGGAGCCACCTACGAG.